The present T cell receptor beta chain was sequenced within a study of shared clonotypes between healthy human individuals. CDR1 and CDR2 (germline): ENHRY, SYGVKD. The CDR3 is 15 residues long. V lost 6 bases to trimming and J lost 0 bases, with 13 bases between them. Sequenced by immunoSEQ multiplex PCR; TCRdb stores in-frame clones only, minus some. This table holds some 2,400,000 clones, around 95% found once. This receptor was obtained from a man between 18 and 29 years old in good health. Input material: naive CD4+ T cells sorted from blood. Noted subset: CD45RA+ positively selected. V gene TRBV10-3 combines with J gene TRBJ2-3; D may be TRBD1 (6 bases). The CDR3 nucleotides are TGTGCCATCAGCTTGACAGGTCAGAGCACAGATACGCAGTATTTT. Protein sequence: CAISLTGQSTDTQYF.